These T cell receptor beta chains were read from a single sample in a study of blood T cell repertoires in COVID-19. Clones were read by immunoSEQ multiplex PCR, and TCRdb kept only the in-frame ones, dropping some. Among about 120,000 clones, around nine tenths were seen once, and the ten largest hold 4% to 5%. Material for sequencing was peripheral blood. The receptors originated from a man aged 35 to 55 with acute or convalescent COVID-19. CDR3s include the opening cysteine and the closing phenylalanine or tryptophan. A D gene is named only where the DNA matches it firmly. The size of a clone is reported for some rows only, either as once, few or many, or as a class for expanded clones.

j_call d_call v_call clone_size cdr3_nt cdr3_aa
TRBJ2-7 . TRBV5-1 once TGCGCCAGCAGCTTGCAGGATAACTACGAGCAGTACTTC CASSLQDNYEQYF
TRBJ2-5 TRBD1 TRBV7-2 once TGTGCCAGCAGCTTAGAGCGGACAGGGACATACTTC CASSLERTGTYF
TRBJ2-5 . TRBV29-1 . TGCAGCGCCCGAACAGGTCAAGAGACCCAGTACTTC CSARTGQETQYF
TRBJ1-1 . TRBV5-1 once TGCGCCAGCAGCTTGGCAGCAGGTAGCACTGAAGCTTTCTTT CASSLAAGSTEAFF
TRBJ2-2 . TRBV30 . TGTGCCTGGAGCGGGATGACCGGGAACACCGGGGAGCTGTTTTTT CAWSGMTGNTGELFF
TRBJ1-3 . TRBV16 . TGTGCCAGCAGCCTAGGAAACACCATATATTTT CASSLGNTIYF
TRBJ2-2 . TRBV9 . TGTGCCAGCAGCCCCCAAAGGGCAGGGGGGAGCGGGGAGCTGTTTTTT CASSPQRAGGSGELFF
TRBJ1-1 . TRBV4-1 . TGCGCCAGCACCCCAGGCAGACAGAACACTGAAGCTTTCTTT CASTPGRQNTEAFF
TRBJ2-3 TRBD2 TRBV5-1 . TGCGCCAGCAGCTTGGGCGGGGGGGCAGATACGCAGTATTTT CASSLGGGADTQYF
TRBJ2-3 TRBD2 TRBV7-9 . TGTGCCAGCAGCTTAGGTGCGGGGGGGAAGAATACGCAGTATTTT CASSLGAGGKNTQYF
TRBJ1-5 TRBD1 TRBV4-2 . TGTGCCAGCAGCCAAGACTTAAGGACAGGAGTCTTGCAGCCCCAGCATTTT CASSQDLRTGVLQPQHF
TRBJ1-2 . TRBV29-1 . TGCAGCGTCGACAGTCCCTCTTGGTATGGCTACACCTTC CSVDSPSWYGYTF
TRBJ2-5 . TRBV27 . TGTGCCAGCAGTAGGACATACCAAGAGACCCAGTACTTC CASSRTYQETQYF
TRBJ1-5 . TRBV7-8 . TGTGCCAGCAGCCAGGAGGGGAATCAGCCCCAGCATTTT CASSQEGNQPQHF
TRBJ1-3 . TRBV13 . TGTGCCAGCAGCTTAGGCGAGAACTCTGGAAACACCATATATTTT CASSLGENSGNTIYF
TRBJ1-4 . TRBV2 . TGTGCCAGCAGACCCGGACAGCCACACAATGAAAAACTGTTTTTT CASRPGQPHNEKLFF
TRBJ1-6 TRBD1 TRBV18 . TGTGCCAGCTCCCAAGGGACAGGGGATAATTCACCCCTCCACTTT CASSQGTGDNSPLHF
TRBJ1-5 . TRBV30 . TGTGCCTGGTCCAAGCAGGGTTCTAATCAGCCCCAGCATTTT CAWSKQGSNQPQHF
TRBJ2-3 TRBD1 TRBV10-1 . TGCGCCAGCAGTGAACAGGGGAACACAGATACGCAGTATTTT CASSEQGNTDTQYF
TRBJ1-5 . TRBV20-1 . TGCAGTGCTAGTGGGGCAGCCTTACTTAGCAATCAGCCCCAGCATTTT CSASGAALLSNQPQHF
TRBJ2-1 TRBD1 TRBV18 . TGTGCCAGCTCACCCCGGGGGACAGGGGGCGAAGCGGGAGGAACTGATGAGCAGTTCTTC CASSPRGTGGEAGGTDEQFF
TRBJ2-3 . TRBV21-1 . TGTGCCAGCAGCCTAGCGGGGGGCCCCACAGATACGCAGTATTTT CASSLAGGPTDTQYF
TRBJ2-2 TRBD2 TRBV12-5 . TGTGCTAGTGGTTTGGTACGACTAGCGGGGGCCTCGACCGGGGAGCTGTTTTTT CASGLVRLAGASTGELFF
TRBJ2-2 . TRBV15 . TGTGCCACCAGACGGAGTTCAAGCACCGGGGAGCTGTTTTTT CATRRSSSTGELFF
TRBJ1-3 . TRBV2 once TGTGCCAGCAGCTCCTTCTCTGGAAACACCATATATTTT CASSSFSGNTIYF
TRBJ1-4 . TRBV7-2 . TGTGCCAGCAAAAAGGGGGGGACTAATGAAAAACTGTTTTTT CASKKGGTNEKLFF
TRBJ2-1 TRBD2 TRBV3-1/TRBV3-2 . TGTGCCAGCAGCCAAGTTAGTAGTGGACTAGCGCTCAATGAGCAGTTCTTC CASSQVSSGLALNEQFF
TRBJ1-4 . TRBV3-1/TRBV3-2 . TGTGCCAGCAGCCAAAGAATAGGGGGGGGTGAAAAACTGTTTTTT CASSQRIGGGEKLFF
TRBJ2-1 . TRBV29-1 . TGCAGCGTTGAGTCCCTTTCTAACAATGAGCAGTTCTTC CSVESLSNNEQFF
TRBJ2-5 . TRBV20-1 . TGCAGTGCTAGTCGTGGGAGTGAGACCCAGTACTTC CSASRGSETQYF
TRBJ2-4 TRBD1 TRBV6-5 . TGTGCCAGCATCTGGGACAGGGGGGCCAAAAACATTCAGTACTTC CASIWDRGAKNIQYF
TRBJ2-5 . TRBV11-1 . TGTGCCAGCAGCTTAGGTGGGGGGGCGTGGCAAGAGACCCAGTACTTC CASSLGGGAWQETQYF
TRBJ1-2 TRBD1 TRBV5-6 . TGTGCCAGCAGCTCCTGGGGGACAGGGTATGGCTACACCTTC CASSSWGTGYGYTF
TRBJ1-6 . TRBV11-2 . TGTGCCAGCAGCTTAGATGGGCGTAATTCACCCCTCCACTTT CASSLDGRNSPLHF
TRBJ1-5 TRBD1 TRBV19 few TGTGCCAGTATTAGGACAGGTCTTAGCTCCAATCAGCCCCAGCATTTT CASIRTGLSSNQPQHF
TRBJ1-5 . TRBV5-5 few TGTGCCAGCAGGGCGCGGGACCGCAATCAGCCCCAGCATTTT CASRARDRNQPQHF
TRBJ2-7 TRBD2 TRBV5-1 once TGCGCCAGCAGCTTGGCCCAGCGGGGCTACGAGCAGTACTTC CASSLAQRGYEQYF
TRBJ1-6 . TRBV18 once TGTGCCAGCTCACCACAGGCTCAGGGTAATTCACCCCTCCACTTT CASSPQAQGNSPLHF
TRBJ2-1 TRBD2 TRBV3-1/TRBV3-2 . TGTGCCAGCAGCCAAGTCGGTAGCGGGGGCGGGACCTACAATGAGCAGTTCTTC CASSQVGSGGGTYNEQFF
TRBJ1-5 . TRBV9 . TGTGCCAGCAGCGGTGGCAGCGGGAGGGAGCCCCAGCATTTT CASSGGSGREPQHF
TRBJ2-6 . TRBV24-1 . TGTGCCACCAGTGTGGGGCCCTCTGGGGCCAACGTCCTGACTTTC CATSVGPSGANVLTF
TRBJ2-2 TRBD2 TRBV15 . TGTGCCACCAGCAGAGATCCCCTTGGGCGGGGGAACAACACCGGGGAGCTGTTTTTT CATSRDPLGRGNNTGELFF
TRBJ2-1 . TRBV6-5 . TGTGCCAGCAGTATAGGAGGGTTGGAGCAGTTCTTC CASSIGGLEQFF
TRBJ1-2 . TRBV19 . TGTGCCAGTAGTAGCCAAGGGGGACGGGGCTACACCTTC CASSSQGGRGYTF
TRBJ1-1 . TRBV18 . TGTGCCAGCTCACCGAGGGCAGGCACTGAAGCTTTCTTT CASSPRAGTEAFF
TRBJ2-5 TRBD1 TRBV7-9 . TGTGCCAGCAGCCCCGGGACAGTCAAAGAAGAGACCCAGTACTTC CASSPGTVKEETQYF
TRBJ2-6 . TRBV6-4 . TGTGCCAGCAGCACCCGGTCCGGTTCTGGGGCCAACGTCCTGACTTTC CASSTRSGSGANVLTF
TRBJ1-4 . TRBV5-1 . TGCGCCAGCAGCTTGAGAACAGCGGATGAAAAACTGTTTTTT CASSLRTADEKLFF
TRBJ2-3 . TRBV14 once TGTGCCAGCAGCCAAGATCCGGGACTTCGCACAGATACGCAGTATTTT CASSQDPGLRTDTQYF
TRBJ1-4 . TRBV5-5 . TGTGCCAGCAGCGATGCGGGAGGAACTAATGAAAAACTGTTTTTT CASSDAGGTNEKLFF
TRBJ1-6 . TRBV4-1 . TGCGCCAGCAGCCAACCTCCAGGGAATTCACCCCTCCACTTT CASSQPPGNSPLHF
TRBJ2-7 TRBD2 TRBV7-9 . TGTGCCAGCAGTTTAACTACCGGGACTAGCGGATACGAGCAGTACTTC CASSLTTGTSGYEQYF
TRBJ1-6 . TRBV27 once TGTGCCAGCAGTCCCACAACACAGGATTCACCCCTCCACTTT CASSPTTQDSPLHF
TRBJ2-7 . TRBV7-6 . TGTGCCAGCAGCCCCGGGAACTACGAGCAGTACTTC CASSPGNYEQYF
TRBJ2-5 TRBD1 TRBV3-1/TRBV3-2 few TGTGCCAGCAGCCAAAGCAGGGGGCGCGGTGAGACCCAGTACTTC CASSQSRGRGETQYF
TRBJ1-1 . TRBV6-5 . TGTGCCAGCAGCCCCGACTGGAACACTGAAGCTTTCTTT CASSPDWNTEAFF
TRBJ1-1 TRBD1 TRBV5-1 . TGCGCCAGCAGCTTGGGGACAGGGTCAAACACTGAAGCTTTCTTT CASSLGTGSNTEAFF
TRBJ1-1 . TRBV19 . TGTGCCAGTAGTGGCCGCGGGGGGCGGGGGACTGAAGCTTTCTTT CASSGRGGRGTEAFF